This T cell receptor (beta chain) was recovered during a study of T cell repertoires in cytomegalovirus infection. Study details: Matching HLA type, along with CMV infection, was indicated by public TCR beta signatures. Study-wide findings and caveats: Within the response measured ex vivo, HLA-C-restricted CMV-specific TCR beta clonotypes were dominant. Individuals carrying CMV plus the relevant HLA were identified by cumulative frequency of public TCR beta families.

In regard to this clonotype: As yet, its antigen is unknown. A much larger clone lies one base from this, so it may be a read error.

TCRdb re-called the reads with MiXCR, one entry per CDR3 protein. The data hold roughly 990,000 distinct CDR3 sequences, with around 32% observed a single time. With 4 bases clipped from V and 0 bases from J, the junction kept 5 bases outside the gene matches. Germline CDR1 is SEHNR and CDR2 is FQNEAQ (reference sequence). The CDR3 loop spans 17 amino acids. The specimen was cultured CD8+ T cells from PBMCs, collected from culture after CMV antigen stimulation. The chain uses TRBV7-9 and TRBJ1-4; 10 bases are a match to TRBD1. This clonotype was obtained from a human donor in good health (CMV status not recorded). Some clones in this sample may be carry-over from other donors' samples. CDR3 residues: CASSSWDRGATNEKLFF. CDR3 DNA sequence: TGTGCCAGCAGCTCCTGGGACAGGGGCGCAACTAATGAAAAACTGTTTTTT. The complete variable domain, with remaining parts taken from reference TRBV7-9 and TRBJ1-4, reads DTGVSQNPRHKITKRGQNVTFRCDPISEHNRLYWYRQTLGQGPEFLTYFQNEAQLEKSRLLSDRFSAERPKGSFSTLEIQRTEQGDSAMYLCASSSWDRGATNEKLFFGSGTQLSVL.